This TCR beta chain comes out of a study of blood T cell repertoires in COVID-19 (dated by TCRdb to 2018 to 2020). Regarding the research as a whole: Samples from collaborators originated in the United States, Italy and Spain and spanned both the acute and convalescent phases of COVID-19. The material from the prospective study consisted of cDNA or gDNA derived from T cells, B-cell-depleted T cells, or PBMCs. Deeply sampled blood TCRbeta repertoires from subjects exposed to, actively infected with, or recovered from COVID-19 were included in the dataset. The repertoires were released in a freely available public database intended as a resource for research on the immune response to SARS-CoV-2. Samples came from the ongoing ImmuneRACE study (first 160 participants) plus 1,254 subjects from 6 global collaborators. Nearly every sample came with metadata listing a de-identified subject ID, COVID-19 status, age in years and sex. Where available, HLA class I and class II types were obtained from metadata supplied by the sample provider rather than from assay-based typing.

Concerning this clone itself: Its antigen is currently not known. Base qualities are not recorded, but no much larger clone differs from it by a single base.

CDR1 and CDR2, looked up from the germline V gene, are MNHEY and SVGAGI. The CDR3 runs 15 amino acids, cysteine and phenylalanine included. CDR3 DNA only is kept here, 45 bases in frame from base 1. After removal of 0 bases from V and 3 bases from J, the junction retains 0 bases not matched to a gene. TCRbeta CDR3 regions were amplified from genomic DNA by means of the immunoSEQ Assay, a bias-controlled multiplex PCR. On the authors' methods: Nucleated cell counts per sample were estimated from amplification of reference gene primers within the assay. To quantify the absolute abundance of each unique TCRbeta CDR3 rearrangement, sequence reads were collapsed and filtered. For each sample, productive Simpson clonality was calculated by taking the square root of Simpson's diversity index across productive rearrangements. What TCRdb holds here is the immuneACCESS table cut down to in-frame rearrangements. Part of the clones is not present; checked against another copy, under half of the missing clones reflect an unresolved V gene, and the others are unexplained. V, J and clone size derive from that table, while D and trimming were established from the DNA sequence. The sample table holds a few hundred thousand clones, of which roughly nine tenths were seen once. The ten largest clonotypes hold around 5.9% of the sample.

On the study overall, not on this receptor specifically: The amount of clinical and demographic metadata varied by source and participant and was provided uncurated.

Each collaborating institution followed its own protocols to collect whole blood in K2EDTA tubes. For TCRbeta analysis, collaborators shipped samples as frozen whole blood, isolated PBMCs, or DNA extracted from either of those sample types. This clonotype was obtained from a man between 60 and 75 years old with acute or convalescent COVID-19. The rearranged chain carries TRBV6-5 and TRBJ1-2; TRBD1 fits 11 bases in the junction. Sequenced: peripheral blood. The CDR3 here reads CASSYSGQGDYGYTF. The bases read TGTGCCAGCAGTTACTCGGGACAGGGGGACTATGGCTACACCTTC.